Each of the 13 T cell receptor beta chains below was sequenced from the same sample in a study of breast tumors, draining lymph nodes, adjacent tissues. TCRdb processed the multiplex PCR reads anew with MiXCR; each CDR3 protein has one entry. The top ten hold 1.1% of the sample, which has 290,000 or so distinct CDR3 sequences, around 31% seen once. The lymph nodes were axillary draining lymph nodes from breast cancer patients. Input material: axillary lymph node tissue. The receptors derive from a female donor with breast cancer. Some clones in this sample may be carry-over from other donors' samples.

This clonotype was recorded many times. The chain employs TRBV7-8 and TRBJ1-4; no clear D gene. V dropped 3 bases and J dropped 8 bases, with 10 bases sitting between them. Per the germline V gene, CDR1 is SGHVS and CDR2 is FQNEAQ. The CDR3 loop spans 13 amino acids. The CDR3 nucleotides read TGTGCCAGCAGCTTGAGGGTTGGGGAAAAACTGTTTTTT. Amino acids: CASSLRVGEKLFF.

Comment on this clonotype: One end of the junction is discordant with germline, which a read error may explain. The chain recombines TRBV5-6 with TRBJ1-4; D perhaps matches TRBD1 (5 bases). Germline assignment: CDR1 SGHDT and CDR2 YYEEEE. CDR3 length equals 9 residues. DNA for the CDR3: TGTGCCAGCAGCTTGGGGGGGGTTTTT. Translating it yields CASSLGGVF.

The chain is built from TRBV29-1 and TRBJ2-3; 8 nucleotides line up with TRBD1. V gave up 1 base and J gave up 4 bases; unmatched junction bases: 13. This CDR3 region has 17 residues. Germline V lookup: CDR1 SQVTM, CDR2 ANQGSEA. The CDR3 DNA follows: TGCAGCGTTGAAGGAATTGGACAGGGAAAGCCGTCAGATACGCAGTATTTT. This translates into CSVEGIGQGKPSDTQYF.

This chain's CDR3 is CAWVTGGIDGYTF. For the CDR3, the DNA is TGTGCCTGGGTGACAGGAGGGATAGATGGCTACACCTTC. The gene calls are TRBV30 and TRBJ1-2; TRBD1 might be the D (6 bases). The length of the CDR3 is 13 residues. Germline V gives CDR1 GTSNPN, CDR2 SVGIG (reference sequence). V dropped 5 bases and J dropped 6 bases, with 16 bases sitting between them.

At least ten counts were recorded for this clonotype. The V call is TRBV7-2, the J call TRBJ1-5; D may be TRBD1 (6 bases). The CDR3 totals 13 residues. Germline CDR1 SGHTA, CDR2 FQGNSA. With 4 bases removed from V and 11 bases from J, the gap between germline ends came to 15 bases. Here the CDR3 DNA reads TGTGCCAGCAGCTCAGGGGTATCAGCGGCCCAGCATTTT. It encodes CASSSGVSAAQHF.

This clonotype was counted a few times. A much bigger clone sits one base away, suggesting this may be a read error. The V gene is TRBV15, the J gene TRBJ2-1, with a possible D match to TRBD1 (5 bases). The CDR3 has 17 residues. Germline V CDR1 and CDR2: LNHNV, YYDKDF (reference sequence). CDR3 loop: CATRFSGHSESYNEQLF. CDR3 nucleotide sequence: TGTGCCACCAGGTTTTCAGGGCACTCAGAATCCTACAATGAGCAGCTCTTC.

In its sample, this clonotype was seen many times. J is TRBJ2-7 and V is TRBV5-8, with TRBD2 identical over 9 bases. The CDR3 loop spans 16 amino acids. The germline V gene has CDR1 SGHTS and CDR2 YDEGEE. The junction had 10 bases not matched to a gene; V was cut back by 4 bases and J by 2 bases. This chain's CDR3 is CASSGLPRGRAYEQYF. The CDR3 DNA follows: TGTGCCAGCAGCGGATTACCTCGCGGGAGGGCCTACGAGCAGTACTTC.

This clonotype was seen ten or more times. This chain links TRBV7-9 with TRBJ2-7, with 8 bases that match TRBD2. The germline V gene encodes CDR1 SEHNR and CDR2 FQNEAQ (reference sequence). With V trimmed by 4 bases and J by 0 bases, 11 bases remained unmatched. This CDR3 has 17 amino acids. The CDR3 nucleotides read TGTGCCAGCAGCTCAACCATGGGCGGGAGGTTCTCCTACGAGCAGTACTTC. This codes for CASSSTMGGRFSYEQYF.

This chain links TRBV7-9 with TRBJ2-1, with TRBD2 matching 7 bases. The V gene end was trimmed by 3 bases and the J gene end by 8 bases; junction bases not matched to a gene: 10. Germline V gene sequence: CDR1 SEHNR, CDR2 FQNEAQ (reference sequence). CDR3 length equals 15 residues. In DNA, the CDR3 is TGTGCCAGCAGCTTCGTCGGGACTAAATCAGATGAGCAGTTCTTC. Translation gives CASSFVGTKSDEQFF. Full variable domain (missing parts from reference TRBV7-9 and TRBJ2-1): DTGVSQNPRHKITKRGQNVTFRCDPISEHNRLYWYRQTLGQGPEFLTYFQNEAQLEKSRLLSDRFSAERPKGSFSTLEIQRTEQGDSAMYLCASSFVGTKSDEQFFGPGTRLTVL.

This clonotype has a count of ten or more. J is TRBJ2-3 and V is TRBV9, with D maybe TRBD2 (5 bases). From germline, CDR1 is SGDLS and CDR2 YYNGEE. V gave up 3 bases and J gave up 3 bases, with 11 bases separating them. This CDR3 region has 14 residues. CDR3 in amino acids: CASSALRTTDTQYF. The DNA for the CDR3 is TGTGCCAGCAGCGCACTTCGGACTACAGATACGCAGTATTTT.

This chain uses TRBV11-2 with TRBJ1-4; a possible D gene is TRBD1 (6 bases). The germline gives CDR1 SGHAT, CDR2 FQNNGV. With 5 bases removed from V and 6 bases from J, the gap between germline ends came to 13 bases. The CDR3 length is 14 residues. DNA for the CDR3: TGTGCCAGCAGCCGAGGGGGGCCCTATGAAAAACTGTTTTTT. This gives the protein CASSRGGPYEKLFF.

Comment on this clonotype: The final CDR3 position lacks the conserved phenylalanine or tryptophan, pointing to a likely read error. The chain uses TRBV18 and TRBJ2-3; 7 bases fit TRBD1. This CDR3 has 16 residues. Germline assignment: CDR1 KGHSH and CDR2 LQKENI. The trim removed 6 bases at V and 1 base at J, leaving 10 bases unmatched. CDR3 residues: CASSRLIGQGTDTQYS. In nucleotides, the CDR3 is TGTGCCAGCTCCCGTCTCATCGGACAGGGCACAGATACGCAGTATTCT.

A word on this clonotype: This may stem from a read error, because a much larger clone lies one nucleotide away. The J gene is TRBJ2-7, the V gene TRBV20-1; D is unclear. Per the germline V gene, CDR1 is DFQATT and CDR2 is SNEGSKA (reference sequence). CDR3 length: 14 residues. The CDR3 loop reads CSARNHLRSSEQYF. CDR3 DNA sequence: TGCAGTGCTAGAAATCACCTACGCTCCTCCGAGCAGTACTTC.